One and the same sample provided the 24 T cell receptor beta chains below, sequenced in a study of radiotherapy plus CTLA-4 blockade in lung cancer. Libraries were prepared by immunoSEQ multiplex PCR; TCRdb keeps only in-frame clonotypes and omits some of them. This repertoire shows 40,000 to 60,000 clones, approximately 85% found once; its top ten account for more than 3%. Specimen: peripheral blood, collected from a patient treated with radiotherapy plus ipilimumab. These receptors were obtained from a human donor with non-small cell lung cancer who had stable disease on radiotherapy plus ipilimumab.

The chain combines TRBV19 with TRBJ2-7; tentative D call: TRBD2 (6 bases). The V gene lost 4 bases and the J gene lost 4 bases, with 17 bases spanning the gap. Germline assignment: CDR1 LNHDA and CDR2 SQIVND (reference sequence). The CDR3 runs 15 residues. The CDR3 nucleotides are TGTGCCAGTAGTACCCGGGACTCAGACGGGTACGAGCAGTACTTC. It is translated as CASSTRDSDGYEQYF.

V gene TRBV2 combines with J gene TRBJ1-2; weak D call: TRBD1 (5 bases). Trimming shortened V by 6 bases and J by 4 bases, and 18 bases separated the two germline ends. Germline V CDR1 and CDR2: SNHLY, FYNNEI. The CDR3 extends over 15 amino acids. The CDR3 spells CASRPALGEGYGYTF. CDR3 nucleotides: TGTGCCAGCAGACCCGCTTTGGGGGAGGGCTATGGCTACACCTTC.

The J gene is TRBJ2-5, the V gene TRBV4-2; the match to TRBD1 covers 7 bases. This CDR3 has 14 amino acids. Per the germline V gene, CDR1 is LGHNA and CDR2 is YNFKEQ. Trimming cost V 3 bases and J 3 bases; bases outside gene matches: 4. The CDR3 nucleotides are TGTGCCAGCAGCCAGACCGGGACAGAAGAGACCCAGTACTTC. This sequence encodes CASSQTGTEETQYF.

The rearrangement uses TRBV25-1 and TRBJ2-7; 9 bases agree with TRBD1. V was pared by 6 bases and J by 8 bases, with 8 bases of the junction left unmatched. The germline V gene has CDR1 MGHDK and CDR2 SYGVNS. The CDR3 has 13 amino acids. The CDR3: CASRQGAIEKQYF. Here the CDR3 DNA reads TGTGCCAGCAGACAGGGGGCCATTGAGAAGCAGTACTTC.

The V call is TRBV5-1, the J call TRBJ2-1; TRBD2 aligns across 9 bases. CDR1 is SGHRS, CDR2 YFSETQ, per germline. The CDR3 is 14 residues long. Losses at the gene ends were 4 bases for V and 9 bases for J; bases not matched to a gene: 8. The CDR3, as DNA: TGCGCCAGCAGCACCGGGACTAGCCTCCCTGAGCAGTTCTTC. This translates into CASSTGTSLPEQFF.

The rearrangement uses TRBV13 and TRBJ2-1; the D gene is possibly TRBD1 (6 bases). The CDR3 spans 16 residues. The V gene lost 2 bases and the J gene lost 1 base, with 12 bases spanning the gap. CDR1 and CDR2 from the germline V gene are PRHDT and FYEKMQ (reference sequence). The CDR3 here is CASSLQGMISYNEQFF. The CDR3 DNA sequence: TGTGCCAGCAGCTTACAGGGGATGATATCCTACAATGAGCAGTTCTTC.

The rearrangement links TRBV7-2 to TRBJ2-1; 7 nucleotides align to TRBD2. From germline, CDR1 is SGHTA and CDR2 FQGNSA. Germline trimming cut 4 bases from V and 1 base from J; bases unmatched to any gene: 13. The CDR3 runs 18 residues. The chain's CDR3 is CASSYPAPGLGSYNEQFF. For the CDR3, the DNA is TGTGCCAGCAGCTACCCCGCCCCAGGACTAGGTTCCTACAATGAGCAGTTCTTC. Together with reference TRBV7-2 and TRBJ2-1, the CDR3 gives the full variable domain: GAGVSQSPSNKVTEKGKDVELRCDPISGHTALYWYRQSLGQGLEFLIYFQGNSAPDKSGLPSDRFSAERTGGSVSTLTIQRTQQEDSAVYLCASSYPAPGLGSYNEQFFGPGTRLTVL.

The rearrangement uses TRBV4-3 and TRBJ1-3; TRBD1 aligns across 8 bases. Germline V gene lookup returns CDR1 LGHNA and CDR2 YSLEER. The CDR3 extends over 15 amino acids. J gave up 8 bases and V 1 base, and 7 bases lay outside the gene matches. The CDR3: CASSQGQGARDTIYF. The CDR3, as DNA: TGCGCCAGCAGCCAAGGGCAGGGGGCCAGGGACACCATATATTTT.

The J gene is TRBJ1-1, the V gene TRBV28; D is ambiguous. CDR3 size: 13 residues. The V gene lost 3 bases and the J gene lost 1 base, with 6 bases spanning the gap. Germline CDR1 MDHEN, CDR2 SYDVKM. The DNA for the CDR3 is TGTGCCAGCAGTTTTGTAGCGAACACTGAAGCTTTCTTT. Encoded protein: CASSFVANTEAFF.

In its sample, this clone was seen a few times. The J gene is TRBJ2-5, the V gene TRBV6-7; 9 bases agree with TRBD1. TRBV6-7 is annotated as an ORF whose role is uncertain. This CDR3 is built from 14 residues. The CDR3 protein is CDTDRGVGRETQYF. DNA for the CDR3: TGTGACACCGACAGGGGGGTTGGCCGGGAGACCCAGTACTTC.

This chain connects TRBV4-1 to TRBJ2-1, with 12 bases that match TRBD2. The CDR3 contains 17 residues. Losses at the gene ends were 0 bases for V and 4 bases for J; bases not matched to a gene: 4. The germline CDR1 and CDR2 sequences are MGHRA and YSYEKL. The CDR3 nucleotides are TGCGCCAGCAGCCAAGAAGAGACTAGCGGGGGTTACAATGAGCAGTTCTTC. Its protein is CASSQEETSGGYNEQFF.

This chain links TRBV6-4 with TRBJ2-3; 9 bases align to TRBD1. Germline V lookup: CDR1 MRHNA, CDR2 SNTAGT. V lost 5 bases to trimming and J lost 5 bases; unmatched junction nucleotides: 8. The CDR3 is made up of 15 amino acids. CDR3 sequence (DNA): TGTGCCAGCAGTAAACAGGGGGCGGATGGAGATACGCAGTATTTT. Its protein is CASSKQGADGDTQYF.

The rearrangement joins TRBV5-1 to TRBJ2-3; D may be TRBD1 (5 bases). CDR1 is SGHRS and CDR2 is YFSETQ in the germline V gene. Trimming shortened V by 0 bases and J by 0 bases, and 11 bases separated the two germline ends. CDR3 length: 16 residues. In DNA form, the CDR3 reads TGCGCCAGCAGCTTGGGTGGGGCTGCTAGCACAGATACGCAGTATTTT. It specifies CASSLGGAASTDTQYF.

The chain uses TRBV27 and TRBJ2-7; 8 nucleotides agree with TRBD2. Germline CDR1 and CDR2: MNHEY and SMNVEV (reference sequence). The CDR3 sequence is 16 residues long. Trimming took 4 bases from V and 3 from J; bases not matched to a gene: 11. The CDR3 DNA sequence: TGTGCCAGCAGTTCAAGACTAGCGAGAAAGGGCTACGAGCAGTACTTC. Its protein is CASSSRLARKGYEQYF.

V usage is TRBV21-1 and J usage is TRBJ2-3; the listed D gene, TRBD2, was not tested against the DNA. TRBV21-1 is a recognized pseudogene. The CDR3 consists of 16 residues. CDR3 DNA sequence: TGTGCCAGCAGGGAGACTAGCGGGAGGGCCACAGATACGCAGTATTTT. Its translation: CASRETSGRATDTQYF.

This clone showed up just once. The chain employs TRBV6-5 and TRBJ2-1; weak D call: TRBD1 (6 bases). The CDR3 runs to 14 residues. V was shortened by 5 bases and J by 3 bases, with 11 bases between the two germline ends. Germline values: CDR1 MNHEY, CDR2 SVGAGI. CDR3 region: CASSPRTVYNEQFF. The CDR3, as DNA: TGTGCCAGCAGTCCCAGGACAGTCTACAATGAGCAGTTCTTC.

The chain is built from TRBV21-1 and TRBJ1-1. TRBV21-1 corresponds to a pseudogene. The CDR3 has 13 amino acids. CDR3 bases: TGTGCCAGCATCTCGTCGGGGGACACTGAAGCTTTCTTT. Its translation: CASISSGDTEAFF.

The chain combines TRBV4-3 with TRBJ2-1, with D unresolved. Per the germline V gene, CDR1 is LGHNA and CDR2 is YSLEER. V lost 0 bases and J 6 bases, leaving 18 bases between the germline ends. CDR3 size: 17 residues. CDR3 amino acids: CASSQDPAVRPGNEQFF. The CDR3, as DNA: TGCGCCAGCAGCCAAGATCCGGCCGTTCGGCCAGGCAATGAGCAGTTCTTC.

On this clone itself: One end of the junction is discordant with germline, which a read error may explain. The chain carries TRBV5-1 and TRBJ2-7, with TRBD2 matching 7 bases. The CDR3 has 13 amino acids. CDR1 SGHRS and CDR2 YFSETQ come from the germline V gene. CDR3 nucleotides: TGCGCCAGCAGCCCCGATGGGTTGGGGAGGGTCCACTTC. Amino acids: CASSPDGLGRVHF.

This clone was observed a single time. The V gene is TRBV6-5, the J gene TRBJ1-1, with TRBD1 identical over 9 bases. V trimming: 4 bases; J trimming: 6 bases; junction bases outside the gene matches: 6. The length of the CDR3 is 14 residues. CDR1 is MNHEY and CDR2 is SVGAGI in the germline V gene. The CDR3 loop reads CASSFLTGGPEAFF. DNA of the CDR3: TGTGCCAGCAGTTTCCTGACAGGGGGGCCTGAAGCTTTCTTT.

J is TRBJ2-1 and V is TRBV9, with D perhaps matching TRBD2 (6 bases). V lost 0 bases to trimming and J lost 0 bases, with 7 bases between them. Germline lookup yields CDR1 SGDLS and CDR2 YYNGEE. The CDR3 has 15 amino acids. As DNA, the CDR3 is TGTGCCAGCAGCGTAGACGGGGGCTCCTACAATGAGCAGTTCTTC. It yields the protein CASSVDGGSYNEQFF.

This rearrangement joins TRBV5-1 to TRBJ1-3, with a tentative D call TRBD1 (6 bases). Germline CDR1 and CDR2: SGHRS and YFSETQ. The CDR3 is 16 residues long. V lost 0 bases, J lost 2 bases, and 12 bases lay in between. The CDR3 reads CASSLDLGGTGNTIYF. CDR3 coding DNA: TGCGCCAGCAGCTTGGACCTAGGGGGTACTGGAAACACCATATATTTT.

This chain joins TRBV27 and TRBJ1-3, with a possible D match to TRBD1 (5 bases). Trimming shortened V by 0 bases and J by 3 bases, and 12 bases separated the two germline ends. The germline V gene has CDR1 MNHEY and CDR2 SMNVEV (reference sequence). The length of the CDR3 is 16 residues. In DNA form, the CDR3 reads TGTGCCAGCAGTTTATCGTCGGGGGGAAATGGAAACACCATATATTTT. Protein product: CASSLSSGGNGNTIYF.

This clone has just a few counts. The V gene is TRBV30, the J gene TRBJ2-7; maybe TRBD1 (6 bases). Germline assignment: CDR1 GTSNPN and CDR2 SVGIG (reference sequence). V lost 4 bases, J lost 0 bases, and 10 bases lay in between. The CDR3 has 13 residues. The CDR3, as DNA: TGTGCCTGGACCCGGGACAACTCCTACGAGCAGTACTTC. Translated: CAWTRDNSYEQYF. Full variable domain (remainder filled in from reference TRBV30 and TRBJ2-7): SQTIHQWPATLVQPVGSPLSLECTVEGTSNPNLYWYRQAAGRGLQLLFYSVGIGQISSEVPQNLSASRPQDRQFILSSKKLLLSDSGFYLCAWTRDNSYEQYFGPGTRLTVT.